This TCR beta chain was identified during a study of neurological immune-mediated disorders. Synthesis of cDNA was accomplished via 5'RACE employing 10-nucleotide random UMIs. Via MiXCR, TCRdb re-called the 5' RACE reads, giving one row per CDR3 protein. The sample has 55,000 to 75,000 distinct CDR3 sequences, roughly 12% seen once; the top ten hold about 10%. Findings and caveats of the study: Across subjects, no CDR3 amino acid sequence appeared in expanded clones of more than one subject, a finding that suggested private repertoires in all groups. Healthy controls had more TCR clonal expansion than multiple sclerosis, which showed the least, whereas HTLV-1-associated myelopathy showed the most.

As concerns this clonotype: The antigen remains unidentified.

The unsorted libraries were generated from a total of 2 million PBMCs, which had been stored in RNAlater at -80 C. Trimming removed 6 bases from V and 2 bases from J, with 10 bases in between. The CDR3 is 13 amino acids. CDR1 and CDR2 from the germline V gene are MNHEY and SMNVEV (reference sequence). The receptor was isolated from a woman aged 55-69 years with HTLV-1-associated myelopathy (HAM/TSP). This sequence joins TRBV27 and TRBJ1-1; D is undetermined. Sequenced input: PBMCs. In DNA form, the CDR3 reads TGTGCCAGCAGCTCGGGAGCAAACACTGAAGCTTTCTTT. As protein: CASSSGANTEAFF.